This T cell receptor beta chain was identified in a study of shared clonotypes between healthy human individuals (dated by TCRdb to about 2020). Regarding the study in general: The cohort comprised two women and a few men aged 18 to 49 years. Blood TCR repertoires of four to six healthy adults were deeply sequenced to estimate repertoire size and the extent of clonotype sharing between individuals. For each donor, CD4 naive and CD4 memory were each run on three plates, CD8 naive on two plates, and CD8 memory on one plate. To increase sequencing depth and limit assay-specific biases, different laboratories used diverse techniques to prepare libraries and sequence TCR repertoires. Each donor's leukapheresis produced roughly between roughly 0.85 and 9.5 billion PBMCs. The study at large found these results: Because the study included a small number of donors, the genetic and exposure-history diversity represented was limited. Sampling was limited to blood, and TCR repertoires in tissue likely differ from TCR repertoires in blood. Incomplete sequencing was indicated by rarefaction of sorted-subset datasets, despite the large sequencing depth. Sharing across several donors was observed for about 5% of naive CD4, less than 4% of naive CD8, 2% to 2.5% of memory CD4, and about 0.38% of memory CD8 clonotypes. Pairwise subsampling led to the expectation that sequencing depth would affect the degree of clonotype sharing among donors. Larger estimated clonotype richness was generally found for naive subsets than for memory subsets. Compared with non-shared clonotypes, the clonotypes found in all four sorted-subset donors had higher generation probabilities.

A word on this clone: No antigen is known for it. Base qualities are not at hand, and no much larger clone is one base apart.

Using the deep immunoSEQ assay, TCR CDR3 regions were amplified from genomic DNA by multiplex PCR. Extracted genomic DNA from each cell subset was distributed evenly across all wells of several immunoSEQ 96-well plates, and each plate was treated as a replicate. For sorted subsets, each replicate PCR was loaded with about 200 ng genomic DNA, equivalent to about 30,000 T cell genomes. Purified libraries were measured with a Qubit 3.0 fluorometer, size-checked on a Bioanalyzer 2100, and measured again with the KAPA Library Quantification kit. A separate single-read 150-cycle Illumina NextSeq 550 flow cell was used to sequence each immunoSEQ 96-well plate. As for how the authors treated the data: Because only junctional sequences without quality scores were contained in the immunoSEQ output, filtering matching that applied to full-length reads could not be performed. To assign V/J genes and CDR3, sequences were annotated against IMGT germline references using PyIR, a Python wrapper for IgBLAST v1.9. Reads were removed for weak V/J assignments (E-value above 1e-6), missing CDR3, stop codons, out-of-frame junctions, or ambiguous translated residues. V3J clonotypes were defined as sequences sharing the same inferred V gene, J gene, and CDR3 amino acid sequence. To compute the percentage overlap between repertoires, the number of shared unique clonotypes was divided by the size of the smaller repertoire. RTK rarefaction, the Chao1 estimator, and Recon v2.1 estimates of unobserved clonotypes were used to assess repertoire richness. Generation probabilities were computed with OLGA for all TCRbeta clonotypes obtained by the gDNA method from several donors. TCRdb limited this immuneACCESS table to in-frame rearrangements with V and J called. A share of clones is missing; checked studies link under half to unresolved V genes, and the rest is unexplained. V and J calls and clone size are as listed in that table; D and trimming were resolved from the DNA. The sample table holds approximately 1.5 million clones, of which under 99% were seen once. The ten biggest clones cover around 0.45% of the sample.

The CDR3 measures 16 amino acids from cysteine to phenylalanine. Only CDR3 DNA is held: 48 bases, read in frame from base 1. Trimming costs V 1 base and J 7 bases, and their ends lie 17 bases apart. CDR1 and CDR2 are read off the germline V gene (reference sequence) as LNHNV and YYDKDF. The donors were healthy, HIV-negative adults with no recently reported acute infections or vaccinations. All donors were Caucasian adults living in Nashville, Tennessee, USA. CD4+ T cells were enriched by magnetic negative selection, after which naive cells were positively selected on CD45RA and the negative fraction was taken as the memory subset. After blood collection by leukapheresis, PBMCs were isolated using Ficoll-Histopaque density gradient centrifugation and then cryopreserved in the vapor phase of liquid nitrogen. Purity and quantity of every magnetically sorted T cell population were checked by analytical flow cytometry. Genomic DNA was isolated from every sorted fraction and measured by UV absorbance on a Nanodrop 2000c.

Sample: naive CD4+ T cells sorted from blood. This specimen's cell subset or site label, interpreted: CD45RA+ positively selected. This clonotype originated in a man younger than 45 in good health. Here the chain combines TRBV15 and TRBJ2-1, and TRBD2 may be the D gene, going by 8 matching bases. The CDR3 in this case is CATSRGDSGSTNEQFF. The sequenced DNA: TGTGCCACCAGCAGAGGGGACAGCGGGAGTACAAATGAGCAGTTCTTC.